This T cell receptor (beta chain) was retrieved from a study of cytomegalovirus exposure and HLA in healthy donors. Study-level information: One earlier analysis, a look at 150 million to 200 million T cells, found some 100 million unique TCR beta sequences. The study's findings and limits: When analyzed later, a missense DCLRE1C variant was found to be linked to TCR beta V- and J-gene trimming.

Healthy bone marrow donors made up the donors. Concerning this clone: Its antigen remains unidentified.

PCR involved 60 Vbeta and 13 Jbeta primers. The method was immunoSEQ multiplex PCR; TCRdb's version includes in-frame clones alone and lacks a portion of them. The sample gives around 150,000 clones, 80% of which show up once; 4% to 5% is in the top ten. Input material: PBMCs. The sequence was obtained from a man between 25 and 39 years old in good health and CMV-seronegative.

CDR3 sequence: CASGGHGQINSPLHF. CDR3 bases: TGTGCCAGCGGGGGACATGGCCAGATTAATTCACCCCTCCACTTT. The gene calls are TRBV27 and TRBJ1-6; weak D call: TRBD1 (6 bases). This CDR3 comprises 15 residues. The V gene's germline CDR1 is MNHEY and CDR2 SMNVEV (reference sequence). V lost 8 bases to trimming and J lost 6 bases, with 17 bases between them.